These 4 T cell receptor beta chains came from one sample sequenced in a study of Ad26.COV2.S vaccination and SARS-CoV-2 variants. The table came from immunoSEQ multiplex PCR; TCRdb's copy has only in-frame clones and leaves some out. This repertoire shows 440,000 or so clones, 89% found once; its top ten account for approximately 1.7%. Stated treatment: 15 to 20 received Ad26.COV2.S at low or high dose, single or two shots; about 5 received placebo; per-sample allocation not given. On day 63 after the first injection, vaccine and placebo recipients gave samples. The source material was peripheral blood, sampled in a trial of Ad26.COV2.S vaccine versus placebo. Receptors were obtained from a person aged 18-65 years who received the Ad26.COV2.S COVID-19 vaccine or a placebo.

This clone was detected a few times. The rearrangement joins TRBV29-1 to TRBJ1-1; a weak D match, TRBD1 (6 bases). Germline values: CDR1 SQVTM, CDR2 ANQGSEA. V gave up 8 bases and J gave up 1 base, with 14 bases separating them. The CDR3 is 13 residues long. The DNA of the CDR3 is TGCAGCTTAACTCGACAGGAGAACACTGAAGCTTTCTTT. Its protein is CSLTRQENTEAFF.

This clone was detected a few times. This chain connects TRBV18 to TRBJ1-2; 8 bases line up with TRBD1. The CDR3 has 13 residues. Germline-derived CDR1 and CDR2 are KGHSH and LQKENI. Germline trimming cut 6 bases from V and 4 bases from J; bases unmatched to any gene: 4. The CDR3 DNA sequence: TGTGCCAGCTCCCCCGACAGGGGCTATGGCTACACCTTC. This translates into CASSPDRGYGYTF.

This chain joins TRBV19 and TRBJ1-4, with D perhaps TRBD1 (6 bases). Between the trimmed V and J ends, which lost 5 bases and 0 bases, there was a span of 10 bases. Germline loops: CDR1 LNHDA, CDR2 SQIVND (reference sequence). The CDR3 consists of 15 residues. Here the CDR3 reads CASSQQGATNEKLFF. In DNA, the CDR3 is TGTGCCAGTAGTCAACAGGGTGCAACTAATGAAAAACTGTTTTTT.

The V call is TRBV28, the J call TRBJ2-3; D unclear. The CDR3 runs to 14 residues. Per germline, CDR1 MDHEN and CDR2 SYDVKM. V dropped 3 bases and J dropped 6 bases, with 13 bases sitting between them. CDR3 region: CASSFASRPDTQYF. CDR3 coding DNA: TGTGCCAGCAGTTTCGCCAGCAGACCCGATACGCAGTATTTT.